The sequence of this T cell receptor (beta chain) was determined in a study of T cells in women clearing cervical HPV infection. Study background: Donors had HPV16-related CIN3 or worse; 2 had invasive cancer. Case blood drawn at lesion detection; control blood after infection cleared. HLA type stays a possible confounder, typing being limited.

Whole-study findings and limits: Combining TCR richness with V gene abundances gave around 0.83 AUC.

Clones were read by immunoSEQ multiplex PCR, and TCRdb kept only the in-frame ones, dropping some. The table lists 15,000 to 20,000 clones. V was clipped by 0 bases and J by 3 bases, with 12 bases between them. This CDR3 is 16 amino acids long. The V gene's germline CDR1 is ENHRY and CDR2 SYGVKD. With regard to this clone: Its antigen is still unknown. Coverage ceases 3 residues before the CDR3 finishes, and the germline J gene fills in the end.

This sequence joins TRBV10-3 and TRBJ1-5, with D possibly TRBD1 on 5 matching bases. Source material: blood buffy coat. This sequence originates from a woman between 18 and 70 years old with a cervical HPV16 infection that either progressed to CIN3+ or cleared (not recorded which). CDR3 residues: CAISESFGGTNQPQHF. CDR3 bases read: TGTGCCATCAGTGAGTCCTTCGGGGGGACCAATCAGCCC.